This T cell receptor beta chain was observed in a study of shared clonotypes between healthy human individuals. Study details: Donors had three CD4 naive, three CD4 memory, two CD8 naive and one CD8 memory plate apiece.

The germline CDR1 and CDR2 sequences are MNHEY and SVGAGI. The CDR3 has 14 residues. V dropped 7 bases and J dropped 1 base, with 13 bases sitting between them. All the donors were Caucasian adults who lived in Nashville, Tennessee. Every subset's genomic DNA went evenly onto several immunoSEQ plates. Assay: immunoSEQ multiplex PCR; the TCRdb copy retains only in-frame clones and omits some. The profile covers 1,500,000 or so clones, with around 98.5% appearing a single time and over 0.3% taken by the ten largest. The sequenced sample consisted of naive CD4+ T cells sorted from blood. Stated subset: CD45RA+ positively selected. This sequence originates from a man in his thirties or forties in good health. The J gene is TRBJ1-1, the V gene TRBV6-5; no definite D call. The CDR3 DNA reads TGTGCCAGCACTGCGTGGGCGCGGAACACTGAAGCTTTCTTT. It yields the protein CASTAWARNTEAFF.